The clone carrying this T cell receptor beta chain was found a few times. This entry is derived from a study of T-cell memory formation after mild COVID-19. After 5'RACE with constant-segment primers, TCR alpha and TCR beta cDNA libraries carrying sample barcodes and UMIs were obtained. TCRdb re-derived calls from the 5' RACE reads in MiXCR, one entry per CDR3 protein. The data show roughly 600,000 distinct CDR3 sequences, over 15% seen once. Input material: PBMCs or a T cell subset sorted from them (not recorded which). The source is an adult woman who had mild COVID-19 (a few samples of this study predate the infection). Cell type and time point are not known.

DNA of the CDR3: TGTGCCAGCAGTTTATTGTCTGGGGCAGGGGAAGGAGGTGGCTACACCTTC. Residues: CASSLLSGAGEGGGYTF. The chain has TRBV28 and TRBJ1-2, with a weak D call TRBD1 (6 bases). Germline CDR1 reads MDHEN; CDR2 reads SYDVKM. The CDR3 covers 17 residues. With 1 base removed from V and 7 bases from J, the gap between germline ends came to 22 bases.